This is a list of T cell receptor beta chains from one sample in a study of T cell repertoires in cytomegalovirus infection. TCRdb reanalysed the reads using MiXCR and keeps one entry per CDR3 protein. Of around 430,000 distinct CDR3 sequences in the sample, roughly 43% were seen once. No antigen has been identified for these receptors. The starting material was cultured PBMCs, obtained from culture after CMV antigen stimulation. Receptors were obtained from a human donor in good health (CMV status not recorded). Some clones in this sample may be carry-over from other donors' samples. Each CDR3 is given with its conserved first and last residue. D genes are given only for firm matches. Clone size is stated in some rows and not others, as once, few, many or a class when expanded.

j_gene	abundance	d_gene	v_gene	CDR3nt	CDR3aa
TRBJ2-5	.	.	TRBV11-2	TGTGCCAGCAGATCTAACCTCTACCAAGAGACCCAGTACTTC	CASRSNLYQETQYF
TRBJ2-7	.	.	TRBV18	TGTGCCAGCTCACCAGGGACGGATCTCTACGAGCAGTACTTC	CASSPGTDLYEQYF
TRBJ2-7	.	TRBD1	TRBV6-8	TGTGCCAGCGGGGACAGGGGGCTGGACGAGCAGTACTTC	CASGDRGLDEQYF
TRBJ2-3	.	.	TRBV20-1	TGCAGTGCTAAGACCTCGCCTCGCGATACGCAGTATTTT	CSAKTSPRDTQYF
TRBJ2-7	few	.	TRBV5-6	TGTGCCAGCAGCCGTCCGGTTGCCTACGAGCAGTACTTC	CASSRPVAYEQYF
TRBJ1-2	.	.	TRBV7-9	TGTGCCAGCACCACCACTACTTTTTTCGGTGGTGGCTACACCTTC	CASTTTTFFGGGYTF
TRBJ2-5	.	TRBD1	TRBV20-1	TGCAGTGCTGCCGCTCCGGGACAGCAAGAGACCCAGTACTTC	CSAAAPGQQETQYF
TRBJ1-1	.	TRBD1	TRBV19	TGTGCCAGTAGTATAAACAGGGGATCGACTGAAGCTTTCTTT	CASSINRGSTEAFF
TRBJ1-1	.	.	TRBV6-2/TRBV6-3	TGTGCCAGCACCCTGACAGGTATGAACACTGAAGCTTTCTTT	CASTLTGMNTEAFF
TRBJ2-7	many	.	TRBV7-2	TGTGCCAGCAGCTCCCACAGGGTCTACAACGAGCAGTACTTC	CASSSHRVYNEQYF